The 10 T cell receptor beta chains below all came from one sample that was sequenced in a study of blood T cell repertoires in COVID-19. Using immunoSEQ multiplex PCR, the repertoire was profiled, and TCRdb retains in-frame clones only, with some absent. The sample lists some 20,000 clones; about three quarters were seen once. The sample consisted of peripheral blood. The receptor source for this set is a man in his 60s with acute or convalescent COVID-19.

The V call is TRBV12-5, the J call TRBJ1-6, with D uncertain. This CDR3 has 17 residues. The germline V and J ends were trimmed by 0 bases and 0 bases, with 9 bases remaining between them. Germline lookup yields CDR1 LGHNT and CDR2 FRNRAP. In nucleotides, the CDR3 is TGTGCTAGTGGTTTGGTACTTAAAAACTCCTATAATTCACCCCTCCACTTT. This codes for CASGLVLKNSYNSPLHF.

In this sample, this clone is medium-sized (0.01 to 0.1%). V usage is TRBV4-1 and J usage is TRBJ1-2; perhaps TRBD1 as D (5 bases). The germline V and J ends were trimmed by 2 bases and 4 bases, with 17 bases remaining between them. CDR1 and CDR2 (germline): MGHRA, YSYEKL. This CDR3 is built from 16 residues. Here the CDR3 DNA reads TGCGCCAGCAGCCAAAATATTGCAGGGACTTTCTATGGCTACACCTTC. Its translation is CASSQNIAGTFYGYTF.

The CDR3 DNA is TGTGCCAGCAGCCCTGCGGCTCAAGAGACCCAGTACTTC. It specifies CASSPAAQETQYF. The chain recombines TRBV5-8 with TRBJ2-5, with D unclear. V was cut by 4 bases and J by 2 bases, with 9 bases left in between. The CDR3 runs 13 residues. Germline CDR1 and CDR2: SGHTS and YDEGEE.

J is TRBJ1-1 and V is TRBV4-1, with TRBD1 identical over 8 bases. The J segment lost 1 base and the V segment lost 3 bases, leaving 16 bases of the junction unmatched. The CDR3 contains 19 residues. Germline lookup yields CDR1 MGHRA and CDR2 YSYEKL. This CDR3 reads CASSQKGVFTGGENTEAFF. The DNA for the CDR3 is TGCGCCAGCAGCCAGAAGGGGGTTTTCACAGGGGGAGAGAACACTGAAGCTTTCTTT.

The rearrangement links TRBV10-3 to TRBJ2-3, with 7 bases matching TRBD2. The length of the CDR3 is 14 residues. V shed 11 bases, J shed 2 bases, and the junction held 10 bases outside the gene matches. Per germline, CDR1 ENHRY and CDR2 SYGVKD. The CDR3 loop reads CASSGAGTTDTQYF. CDR3 nucleotide sequence: TGTGCCTCGTCGGGAGCGGGGACCACAGATACGCAGTATTTT.

The gene calls are TRBV28 and TRBJ2-7; 7 nucleotides align to TRBD2. Per germline, CDR1 MDHEN and CDR2 SYDVKM. The CDR3 totals 14 residues. With 5 bases clipped from V and 4 bases from J, the junction kept 8 bases outside the gene matches. This chain's CDR3 is CASSDLADLYEQYF. CDR3 coding DNA: TGTGCCAGCAGTGATCTAGCGGATCTATACGAGCAGTACTTC.

The gene calls are TRBV4-2 and TRBJ2-1; 11 positions agree with TRBD2. Germline values: CDR1 LGHNA, CDR2 YNFKEQ. J gave up 9 bases and V 3 bases, and 7 bases lay outside the gene matches. This CDR3 spans 15 amino acids. The CDR3 bases are TGTGCCAGCAGCCACGAAGGGACTAGCGGTAGTGAGCAGTTCTTC. Translation: CASSHEGTSGSEQFF.

The rearrangement joins TRBV27 to TRBJ1-4; possibly TRBD1 for D (5 bases). Germline V gene sequence: CDR1 MNHEY, CDR2 SMNVEV (reference sequence). CDR3 length: 14 residues. V was pared by 2 bases and J by 1 base, with 5 bases between. As DNA, the CDR3 is TGTGCCAGCAGTTTACAGGGAACTAATGAAAAACTGTTTTTT. Encoded protein: CASSLQGTNEKLFF.

The V and J genes are TRBV12-1 and TRBJ2-4; the table calls TRBD1, which could not be checked here. TRBV12-1 is a known pseudogene. The CDR3 is 16 residues long. The CDR3 DNA follows: TGTGCCAGCAGCTTCGACAGGGGCCTAGCCAAAAACATTCAGTACTTC. Protein sequence: CASSFDRGLAKNIQYF.

CDR3 sequence: CASSPPGREGTQYF. The CDR3 DNA reads TGTGCCAGCTCACCACCAGGCAGGGAGGGGACCCAGTACTTC. This rearrangement joins TRBV18 to TRBJ2-5; 7 positions agree with TRBD2. This CDR3 has 14 amino acids. Trimming cost V 0 bases and J 7 bases; bases outside gene matches: 5. The germline V gene encodes CDR1 KGHSH and CDR2 LQKENI.